This TCR beta chain was found in a study of long-term antiretroviral therapy in people with HIV. Runs used v3.0 of the immunoSEQ assay and were done at survey level. The repertoire was sequenced with immunoSEQ multiplex PCR; TCRdb's copy has only in-frame clones and lacks some. Altogether 15,000 to 20,000 clones are present, around four fifths being singletons, with the ten largest covering around 8.2%. General study points: Clonal expansions arising prior to ART prevailed in the repertoire at every time point.

Trimming cost V 3 bases and J 6 bases; bases outside gene matches: 2. The CDR3 is made up of 13 amino acids. Germline assignment: CDR1 LNHNV and CDR2 YYDKDF (reference sequence). Comments on this clone: Its specificity is not known.

The clonotype was recovered from a young man with HIV. The V gene is TRBV15, the J gene TRBJ2-7; 10 bases match TRBD1. Sequenced here: unsorted PBMCs, sampled 0.3 years after starting antiretroviral therapy. The CDR3 spells CATSRGQGFEQYF. The CDR3 bases are TGTGCCACCAGCAGGGGACAGGGGTTCGAGCAGTACTTC.